One TCR beta chain is described in this entry. The sample belongs to a study of cytomegalovirus exposure and HLA in healthy donors. PCR involved 60 Vbeta and 13 Jbeta primers. TCRdb's table, derived via immunoSEQ multiplex PCR, lists solely in-frame clones and lacks some. The sample includes about 110,000 clones, 70% to 80% of them seen just once. Source material: PBMCs. This TCR came from a man younger than 35 in good health and CMV-seronegative.

CDR3 protein: CSVERGGTYEQYF. In DNA, the CDR3 is TGCAGCGTTGAAAGGGGGGGTACCTACGAGCAGTACTTC. The rearrangement joins TRBV29-1 to TRBJ2-5, with D possibly TRBD2 on 7 matching bases. The tail of the sequence fits TRBJ2-7 better, so the J call may be wrong. Germline V gives CDR1 SQVTM, CDR2 ANQGSEA. The CDR3 totals 13 residues.